The clone carrying this T cell receptor (beta chain) was detected a few times. Memory CD4+ cells were defined as CD4+CD45RO+CD25-. CDR1 and CDR2 (germline): SGHVS, FQNEAQ. With 5 bases clipped from V and 3 bases from J, the junction kept 8 bases outside the gene matches. The CDR3 is 15 amino acids. Full-length variable regions came from constant-region reverse primers plus semi-nested Nested Universal Primer A PCR. One entry per CDR3 protein results from TCRdb running MiXCR on the 5' RACE reads. This table holds approximately 60,000 distinct CDR3 sequences, under 25% found once. The source material was memory CD4+ T cells sorted from a lymph node. Described subset: memory CD4+ T cells, CD4+CD45RO+CD25-. The gene calls are TRBV7-8 and TRBJ2-3; 7 bases are a match to TRBD2. This clonotype originated in a female donor with breast cancer. CDR3 in amino acids: CASSLLAKGTDTQYF. In DNA, the CDR3 is TGTGCCAGCAGCCTACTAGCGAAAGGTACAGATACGCAGTATTTT.